This T cell receptor beta chain was obtained from a study of T cell repertoires in cytomegalovirus infection. Study-level information: CMV epitopes that were recently identified and HLA-C-restricted were used alongside well-studied HLA-B-restricted ones. A matching HLA type, together with CMV infection, was signaled by public TCR beta signatures. Findings of the study overall: Clonotype analysis showed dominance of the ex vivo response by HLA-C-restricted CMV-specific TCR beta clonotypes. The cumulative frequency of public TCR beta families distinguished individuals who carried CMV together with the relevant HLA.

Using its own MiXCR run on the reads, TCRdb lists one record per CDR3 protein. The data hold approximately 990,000 distinct CDR3 sequences, with 30% to 40% observed a single time. This CDR3 spans 12 amino acids. CDR1 and CDR2 (germline): MNHEY, SMNVEV (reference sequence). V lost 6 bases and J lost 6, with 8 bases in between. Of note for this clonotype: The antigen is unknown.

The receptor was isolated from a human donor in good health (CMV status not recorded). Some clones in this sample may be carry-over from other donors' samples. This specimen was cultured CD8+ T cells from PBMCs, taken from culture after CMV antigen stimulation. This sequence joins TRBV27 and TRBJ2-2, with a tentative D call TRBD2 (5 bases). DNA of the CDR3: TGTGCCAGCAGCCGGGATCCCGGGGAGCTGTTTTTT. It encodes CASSRDPGELFF.